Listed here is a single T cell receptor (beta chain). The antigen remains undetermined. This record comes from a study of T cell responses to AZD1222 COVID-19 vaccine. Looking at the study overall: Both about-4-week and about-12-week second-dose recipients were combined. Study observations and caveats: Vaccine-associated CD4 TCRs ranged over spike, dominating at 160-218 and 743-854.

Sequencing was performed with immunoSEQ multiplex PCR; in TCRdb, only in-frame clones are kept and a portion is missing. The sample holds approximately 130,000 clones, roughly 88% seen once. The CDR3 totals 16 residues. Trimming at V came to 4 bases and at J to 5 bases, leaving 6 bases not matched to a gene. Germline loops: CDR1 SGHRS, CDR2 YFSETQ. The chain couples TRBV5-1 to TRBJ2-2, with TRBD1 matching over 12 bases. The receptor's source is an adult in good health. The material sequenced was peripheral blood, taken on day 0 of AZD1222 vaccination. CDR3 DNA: TGCGCCAGCAGCGGGGGACAGGGGGCGCGGACCGGGGAGCTGTTTTTT. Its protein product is CASSGGQGARTGELFF.